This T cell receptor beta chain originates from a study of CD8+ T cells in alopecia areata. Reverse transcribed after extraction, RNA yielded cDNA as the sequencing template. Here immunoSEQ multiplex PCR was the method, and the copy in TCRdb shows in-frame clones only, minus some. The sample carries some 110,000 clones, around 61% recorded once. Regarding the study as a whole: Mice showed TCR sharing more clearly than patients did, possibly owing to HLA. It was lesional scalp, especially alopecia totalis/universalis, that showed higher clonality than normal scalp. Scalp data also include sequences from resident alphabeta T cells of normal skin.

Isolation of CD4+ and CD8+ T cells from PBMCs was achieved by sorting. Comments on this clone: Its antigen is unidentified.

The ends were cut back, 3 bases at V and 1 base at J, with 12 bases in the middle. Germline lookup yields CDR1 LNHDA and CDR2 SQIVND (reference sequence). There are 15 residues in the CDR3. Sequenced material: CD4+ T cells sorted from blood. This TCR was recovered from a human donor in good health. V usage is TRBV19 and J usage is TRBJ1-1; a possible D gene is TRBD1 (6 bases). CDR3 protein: CASSMGATGNTEAFF. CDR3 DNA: TGTGCCAGTAGTATGGGGGCGACTGGGAACACTGAAGCTTTCTTT.